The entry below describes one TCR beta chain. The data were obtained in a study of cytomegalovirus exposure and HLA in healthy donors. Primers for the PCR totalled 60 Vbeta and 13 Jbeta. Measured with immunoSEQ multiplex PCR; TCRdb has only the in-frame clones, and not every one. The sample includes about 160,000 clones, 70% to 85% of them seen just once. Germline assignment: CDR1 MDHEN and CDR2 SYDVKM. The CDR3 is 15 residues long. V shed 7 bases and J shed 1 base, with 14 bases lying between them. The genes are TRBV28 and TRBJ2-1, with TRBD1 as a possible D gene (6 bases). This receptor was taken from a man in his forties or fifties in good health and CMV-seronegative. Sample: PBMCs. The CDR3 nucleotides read TGTGCCAGCATCCGGACAGAGTTATCCTACAATGAGCAGTTCTTC. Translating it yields CASIRTELSYNEQFF.